The clone carrying this T cell receptor (beta chain) showed up just once. Its antigen is undetermined. The source of the sample is a study of shared clonotypes between healthy human individuals. For the study at large: The donor group consisted of two women and three men, aged 18 to 49.

Findings and limits, study-wide: Unshared clonotypes carried lower generation probabilities than those common to all four donors.

CDR1 is SGHNT and CDR2 is YYREEE in the germline V gene (reference sequence). Germline trimming cut 4 bases from V and 2 bases from J; bases unmatched to any gene: 5. The CDR3 sequence is 16 residues long. Assay: immunoSEQ multiplex PCR; the TCRdb copy retains only in-frame clones and omits some. The sample carries about 590,000 clones, about 95% recorded once. In the naive CD8 group, cells lacked CD45RO and were positively selected for CCR7, so terminally differentiated effector memory CD45RA+ cells were left out. The J gene is TRBJ2-1, the V gene TRBV5-4, with 11 bases aligning to TRBD2. The sequencing sample was made of naive CD8+ T cells sorted from blood. This TCR was recovered from a woman in her twenties or thirties in good health. The DNA of the CDR3 is TGTGCCAGCAGCCTTCGACTAGCGGGGCCCTACAATGAGCAGTTCTTC. As protein: CASSLRLAGPYNEQFF.